Shown below are 18 T cell receptor beta chains from a single sample sequenced in a study of cytomegalovirus exposure and HLA in healthy donors. Clones were read by immunoSEQ multiplex PCR, and TCRdb kept only the in-frame ones, dropping some. The sample includes some 110,000 clones, roughly 86% of them seen just once. Material for sequencing was PBMCs. The receptors derive from a woman under 30 in good health and CMV-seropositive.

This chain connects TRBV27 to TRBJ1-6; a possible D gene is TRBD1 (5 bases). The CDR3 totals 14 residues. Trimming left V 2 bases short and J 7 bases short, with 9 bases between. Germline V gene data show CDR1 as MNHEY and CDR2 as SMNVEV (reference sequence). The CDR3 DNA is TGTGCCAGCAGTTTAAGGGGCTCAAATTCACCCCTCCACTTT. Amino acids: CASSLRGSNSPLHF.

This sequence joins TRBV5-8 and TRBJ2-7; D might be TRBD1 (5 bases). Trimming took off 0 bases at V and 2 bases at J, with 6 bases between the two ends. CDR3 size: 13 residues. The germline V gene encodes CDR1 SGHTS and CDR2 YDEGEE. The CDR3 DNA is TGTGCCAGCAGCTTGGAGGGGCCCTACGAGCAGTACTTC. Amino acids: CASSLEGPYEQYF.

The rearrangement links TRBV5-5 to TRBJ1-1; possibly TRBD1 for D (5 bases). The germline V gene encodes CDR1 SGHKS and CDR2 YYEKEE (reference sequence). Trimming removed 3 bases at V and 0 bases at J, with 12 bases between. The CDR3 totals 15 residues. The CDR3 DNA is TGTGCCAGCAGCTGGGGGACTGACCTGAACACTGAAGCTTTCTTT. Translation: CASSWGTDLNTEAFF.

This clone was picked up a small number of times. The V gene is TRBV6-6, the J gene TRBJ2-1, with D tentatively TRBD2 (6 bases). The CDR3 length is 15 residues. Per germline, CDR1 MNHNY and CDR2 SVGAGI (reference sequence). Trimming took 2 bases from V and 7 from J, leaving 15 bases between them. CDR3 bases: TGTGCCAGCAGTTACCGGTGGGAGGTTGGAAATGAGCAGTTCTTC. Translating gives CASSYRWEVGNEQFF.

The rearrangement links TRBV6-5 to TRBJ2-2, with unresolved D. Germline-derived CDR1 and CDR2 are MNHEY and SVGAGI. Trimming took off 5 bases at V and 8 bases at J, with 9 bases between the two ends. The CDR3 has 12 amino acids. CDR3 sequence (DNA): TGTGCCAGCAGTGAATGGGCAGGGGAGCTGTTTTTT. Amino acid sequence: CASSEWAGELFF.

This clone was counted a few times. The V call is TRBV11-2, the J call TRBJ2-5; possibly TRBD2 for D (5 bases). The V gene's germline CDR1 is SGHAT and CDR2 FQNNGV. The CDR3 is 13 amino acids. V was pared by 8 bases and J by 2 bases, with 12 bases between. The CDR3 protein is CASQGPGQETQYF. The CDR3 bases are TGTGCCAGCCAAGGGCCGGGGCAAGAGACCCAGTACTTC.

V gene TRBV4-2 combines with J gene TRBJ2-2; D ambiguous. CDR1 is LGHNA and CDR2 is YNFKEQ in the germline V gene. V was clipped by 0 bases and J by 4 bases, with 12 bases between them. The CDR3 runs 16 residues. DNA of the CDR3: TGTGCCAGCAGCCAAGAGGTAGTTCGGAGCACCGGGGAGCTGTTTTTT. Residues: CASSQEVVRSTGELFF.

This chain links TRBV7-2 with TRBJ1-3; 7 bases line up with TRBD1. There are 13 residues in the CDR3. CDR1 SGHTA and CDR2 FQGNSA come from the germline V gene. V lost 5 bases, J lost 9 bases, and 7 bases stayed unmatched. The CDR3 sequence: CASSLRQGGTIYF. The DNA for the CDR3 is TGTGCCAGCAGCCTAAGACAGGGCGGCACCATATATTTT.

This chain connects TRBV5-1 to TRBJ2-6; 7 bases are shared with TRBD1. Unmatched junction bases numbered 9, after V lost 3 bases and J lost 9 bases. In germline, CDR1 is SGHRS, CDR2 YFSETQ. The length of the CDR3 is 15 residues. CDR3 sequence: CASSSVIGTDNVLTF. As DNA, the CDR3 is TGCGCCAGCAGCTCGGTAATCGGGACAGACAACGTCCTGACTTTC.

This chain connects TRBV9 to TRBJ1-1; possibly TRBD1 for D (6 bases). This CDR3 is built from 14 residues. From germline, CDR1 is SGDLS and CDR2 YYNGEE. V lost 3 bases and J lost 7, with 16 bases in between. The DNA for the CDR3 is TGTGCCAGCAGCGCCAGACAGGTATTCAATGAAGCTTTCTTT. It translates to CASSARQVFNEAFF. Filled out from reference TRBV9 and TRBJ1-1, the complete variable domain reads DSGVTQTPKHLITATGQRVTLRCSPRSGDLSVYWYQQSLDQGLQFLIQYYNGEERAKGNILERFSAQQFPDLHSELNLSSLELGDSALYFCASSARQVFNEAFFGQGTRLTVV.

This clone was seen just once. The V and J genes are TRBV5-6 and TRBJ1-1, with a possible D match to TRBD1 (5 bases). Germline V gives CDR1 SGHDT, CDR2 YYEEEE. This CDR3 is built from 13 residues. Between the trimmed V and J ends, which lost 1 base and 4 bases, there was a span of 8 bases. The CDR3 is CASSLSGATEAFF. DNA of the CDR3: TGTGCCAGCAGCTTGAGTGGGGCCACTGAAGCTTTCTTT.

V usage is TRBV28 and J usage is TRBJ1-5, with 9 positions matching TRBD1. The germline CDR1 and CDR2 sequences are MDHEN and SYDVKM. The trim removed 3 bases at V and 2 bases at J, leaving 5 bases unmatched. This CDR3 has 16 amino acids. In DNA, the CDR3 is TGTGCCAGCAGTTTGGAGACAGGGGGAGGCAATCAGCCCCAGCATTTT. Amino acid sequence: CASSLETGGGNQPQHF. Full variable domain (outside the CDR3, taken from reference TRBV28 and TRBJ1-5): DVKVTQSSRYLVKRTGEKVFLECVQDMDHENMFWYRQDPGLGLRLIYFSYDVKMKEKGDIPEGYSVSREKKERFSLILESASTNQTSMYLCASSLETGGGNQPQHFGDGTRLSIL.

The V call is TRBV28, the J call TRBJ1-1, with D possibly matching TRBD1 (5 bases). CDR1 and CDR2 (germline): MDHEN, SYDVKM. The CDR3 length is 14 residues. V dropped 8 bases and J dropped 7 bases, with 20 bases sitting between them. The CDR3 reads CASHPGAVGGEAFF. The CDR3 DNA reads TGTGCCAGCCACCCTGGGGCGGTAGGTGGTGAAGCTTTCTTT.

The chain couples TRBV6-1 to TRBJ2-7; 10 nucleotides agree with TRBD1. This CDR3 has 15 residues. With V trimmed by 5 bases and J by 3 bases, 7 bases remained unmatched. CDR1 MNHNS and CDR2 SASEGT come from the germline V gene. The chain's CDR3 is CASSKSRTGGYEQYF. The CDR3 nucleotides read TGTGCCAGCAGTAAATCTCGGACAGGGGGCTACGAGCAGTACTTC.

The gene calls are TRBV6-5 and TRBJ2-6; D gene unclear. This CDR3 is built from 15 residues. In germline, CDR1 is MNHEY, CDR2 SVGAGI. Trimming cost V 4 bases and J 1 base, with 8 bases left between them. The DNA of the CDR3 is TGTGCCAGCAGTTTCGGTGTGTCTGGGGCCAACGTCCTGACTTTC. Translation gives CASSFGVSGANVLTF.

The rearrangement links TRBV4-2 to TRBJ2-7; 9 bases agree with TRBD2. Trimming cost V 1 base and J 3 bases; bases outside gene matches: 10. This CDR3 has 17 amino acids. In germline, CDR1 is LGHNA, CDR2 YNFKEQ. This CDR3 is CASSQAQTSGARYEQYF. For the CDR3, the DNA is TGTGCCAGCAGCCAAGCCCAGACTAGCGGAGCCCGCTACGAGCAGTACTTC.

This clone has a handful of counts. This CDR3 reads CASSFVNTEAFF. The CDR3 DNA sequence: TGTGCCAGCAGCTTCGTGAACACTGAAGCTTTCTTT. The V call is TRBV7-2, the J call TRBJ1-1; D is unresolved. The V gene's germline CDR1 is SGHTA and CDR2 FQGNSA. The CDR3 has 12 residues. V was trimmed by 3 bases and J by 0 bases, leaving 2 bases between them.

CDR3 amino acids: CASRGTGAGNTIYF. CDR3 nucleotide sequence: TGTGCCAGCAGGGGGACAGGGGCTGGAAACACCATATATTTT. The chain recombines TRBV2 with TRBJ1-3; 10 nucleotides line up with TRBD1. Germline-derived CDR1 and CDR2 are SNHLY and FYNNEI. J was trimmed by 2 bases and V by 6 bases; bases with no gene match: 1. The CDR3 has 14 residues.